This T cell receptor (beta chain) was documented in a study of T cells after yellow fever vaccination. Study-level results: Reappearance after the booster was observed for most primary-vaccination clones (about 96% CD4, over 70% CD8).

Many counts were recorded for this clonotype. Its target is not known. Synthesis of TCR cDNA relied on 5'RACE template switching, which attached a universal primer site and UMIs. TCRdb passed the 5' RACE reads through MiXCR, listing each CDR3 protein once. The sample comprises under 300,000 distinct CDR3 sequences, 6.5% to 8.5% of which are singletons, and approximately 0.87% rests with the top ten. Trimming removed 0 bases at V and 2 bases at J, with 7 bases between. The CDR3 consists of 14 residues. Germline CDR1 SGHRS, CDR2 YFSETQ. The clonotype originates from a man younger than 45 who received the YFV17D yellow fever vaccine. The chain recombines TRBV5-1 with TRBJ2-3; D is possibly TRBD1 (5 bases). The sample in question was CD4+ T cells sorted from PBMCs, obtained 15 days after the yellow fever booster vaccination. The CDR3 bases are TGCGCCAGCAGCTTGGGGGGCTACACAGATACGCAGTATTTT. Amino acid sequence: CASSLGGYTDTQYF.